Sequencing of this TCR beta chain was carried out in a study of blood T cells in healthy people across ages. Study-wide results and limits: Older age went with lower TCR beta diversity per million T cells, in a roughly linear way.

The second PCR ran about 7 to 12 cycles with a sample-barcoded 5' primer and J-beta primers. Using its own MiXCR run on the 5' RACE reads, TCRdb lists one record per CDR3 protein. In the table there are just over 800,000 distinct CDR3 sequences, approximately 67% of which are singletons. V lost 2 bases to trimming and J lost 5 bases, with 19 bases between them. Germline CDR1 and CDR2: SGHTA and FQGNSA. The CDR3 is 16 amino acids. Notes on this clonotype: Its specificity is not known.

The TCR comes from a man younger than 45 in good health. Input material: blood. The V and J genes are TRBV7-2 and TRBJ2-7; a weak D match, TRBD1 (5 bases). CDR3 loop: CASSLILGQGRDEQYF. The CDR3 DNA sequence: TGTGCCAGCAGCTTAATTCTTGGTCAGGGCCGGGACGAGCAGTACTTC.